The rows below give T cell receptor beta chains drawn from one sample of a study of T cell clonotyping in hematopoietic cell transplantation. Sequenced by immunoSEQ multiplex PCR; TCRdb stores in-frame clones only, minus some. Of about 8,700 clones listed, 85% are singletons. Here the sequenced sample was PBMCs, taken 180 days after allogeneic stem cell transplant. All receptors derive from a female patient between 30 and 39 years old who had an allogeneic stem cell transplant, so the T cells may come from the graft donor. Some clones in this sample may be carry-over from other donors' samples. Each CDR3 is given with its conserved first and last residue. Fields, in order: CDR3 DNA, CDR3 protein, D gene, J gene, V gene, clone size. D genes are given only for firm matches. Rows may omit the clone size; those that give it use once, few, many or a size class.

cdr3_nt: TGTGCCAGCAGCTTAGTTTACGGCGGCAATCAGCCCCAGCATTTT; cdr3_aa: CASSLVYGGNQPQHF; d_call: NA; j_call: TRBJ1-5; v_call: TRBV7-2; clone_size: once
cdr3_nt: TGTGCCACCAGCAGCGACTTAGGGACAGTTGGGAAGCCCCAGCATTTT; cdr3_aa: CATSSDLGTVGKPQHF; d_call: TRBD1; j_call: TRBJ1-5; v_call: TRBV15; clone_size: NA
cdr3_nt: TGTGCCAGCAGCCCCGGCAGGGGATTTTTGGAGACCCAGTACTTC; cdr3_aa: CASSPGRGFLETQYF; d_call: NA; j_call: TRBJ2-5; v_call: TRBV9; clone_size: NA
cdr3_nt: TGTGCCAGCAGCTTAGCGCGCTTAGCGGGGCGCACAGATACGCAGTATTTT; cdr3_aa: CASSLARLAGRTDTQYF; d_call: TRBD2; j_call: TRBJ2-3; v_call: TRBV7-2; clone_size: NA
cdr3_nt: TGTGCCAGCAGAGAGACAGGGGGAGCTTTCTTT; cdr3_aa: CASRETGGAFF; d_call: TRBD1; j_call: TRBJ1-1; v_call: TRBV6-6; clone_size: NA
cdr3_nt: TGTGCCAGCAGCGTAGGAGACAGGGTTGGCACTGAAGCTTTCTTT; cdr3_aa: CASSVGDRVGTEAFF; d_call: TRBD1; j_call: TRBJ1-1; v_call: TRBV9; clone_size: NA
cdr3_nt: TGTGCCAGCAGCTTGCCTACCTCCTACGAGCAGTACTTC; cdr3_aa: CASSLPTSYEQYF; d_call: NA; j_call: TRBJ2-7; v_call: TRBV5-5; clone_size: few
cdr3_nt: TGTGCCAGCAGCGCTCAGGGGAACACTGAAGCTTTCTTT; cdr3_aa: CASSAQGNTEAFF; d_call: NA; j_call: TRBJ1-1; v_call: TRBV9; clone_size: NA
cdr3_nt: TGCGCCAGCAGCCAAGAATCGAACTATGGCTACACCTTC; cdr3_aa: CASSQESNYGYTF; d_call: NA; j_call: TRBJ1-2; v_call: TRBV4-1; clone_size: medium-sized
cdr3_nt: TGCAGCGTTGAAGTACTGACAGGGGATACGGGGCATAGCAATCAGCCCCAGCATTTT; cdr3_aa: CSVEVLTGDTGHSNQPQHF; d_call: TRBD1; j_call: TRBJ1-5; v_call: TRBV29-1; clone_size: NA
cdr3_nt: TGTGCCAGTAGTATGAAATCCCAGGGCTCCCGTCATGAGCAGTTCTTC; cdr3_aa: CASSMKSQGSRHEQFF; d_call: NA; j_call: TRBJ2-1; v_call: TRBV19; clone_size: NA
cdr3_nt: TGTGCCAGCAGCCTAGGAGGCTATGGCTACACCTTC; cdr3_aa: CASSLGGYGYTF; d_call: NA; j_call: TRBJ1-2; v_call: TRBV7-2; clone_size: NA
cdr3_nt: TGTGCCAGCAGTTACGCTTACTATGGCTACACCTTC; cdr3_aa: CASSYAYYGYTF; d_call: NA; j_call: TRBJ1-2; v_call: TRBV6-5; clone_size: NA
cdr3_nt: TGCAGTGCAACGAGAACCGGGGAGCTGTTTTTT; cdr3_aa: CSATRTGELFF; d_call: NA; j_call: TRBJ2-2; v_call: TRBV20-1; clone_size: NA
cdr3_nt: TGTGCCAGCAGCTTAGCTCATCGGGGCGGCACAGATACGCAGTATTTT; cdr3_aa: CASSLAHRGGTDTQYF; d_call: NA; j_call: TRBJ2-3; v_call: TRBV7-2; clone_size: NA
cdr3_nt: TGTGCCAGCCGGCGGGGACACAACTATGGCTACACCTTC; cdr3_aa: CASRRGHNYGYTF; d_call: NA; j_call: TRBJ1-2; v_call: TRBV6-5; clone_size: NA
cdr3_nt: TGTGCCAGCAGCTTGAATAGCAATCAGCCCCAGCATTTT; cdr3_aa: CASSLNSNQPQHF; d_call: NA; j_call: TRBJ1-5; v_call: TRBV7-2; clone_size: NA
cdr3_nt: TGTGCCAGCAGCCCCCCTAGGGGGACCTCCTACGAGCAGTACTTC; cdr3_aa: CASSPPRGTSYEQYF; d_call: NA; j_call: TRBJ2-7; v_call: TRBV13; clone_size: NA
cdr3_nt: TGTGCCAGCAGGGTTCTTAACGATGGGGGTGGCTACACCTTC; cdr3_aa: CASRVLNDGGGYTF; d_call: NA; j_call: TRBJ1-2; v_call: TRBV28; clone_size: NA
cdr3_nt: TGTGCCAGCACGACTAGCGGATACAATGAGCAGTTCTTC; cdr3_aa: CASTTSGYNEQFF; d_call: TRBD2; j_call: TRBJ2-1; v_call: TRBV4-2; clone_size: once
cdr3_nt: TGCGCCAGCAGCTTGGTAGGCATTAACGGCTACACCTTC; cdr3_aa: CASSLVGINGYTF; d_call: NA; j_call: TRBJ1-2; v_call: TRBV5-1; clone_size: NA
cdr3_nt: TGCGCCAGCAGCTTGGACAGCAACACTGAAGCTTTCTTT; cdr3_aa: CASSLDSNTEAFF; d_call: NA; j_call: TRBJ1-1; v_call: TRBV5-1; clone_size: NA
cdr3_nt: TGTGCCAGCAGCCAAGGGGGGGTAGCGGGGCACAATGAGCAGTTCTTC; cdr3_aa: CASSQGGVAGHNEQFF; d_call: TRBD2; j_call: TRBJ2-1; v_call: TRBV4-2; clone_size: once
cdr3_nt: TGTGCCAGCAGCTCCTTACCCACCTCTGGAAACACCATATATTTT; cdr3_aa: CASSSLPTSGNTIYF; d_call: NA; j_call: TRBJ1-3; v_call: TRBV7-2; clone_size: NA
cdr3_nt: TGTGCCAGCAGCGTATTATGGGAGAGAACTGAAGCTTTCTTT; cdr3_aa: CASSVLWERTEAFF; d_call: NA; j_call: TRBJ1-1; v_call: TRBV9; clone_size: few
cdr3_nt: TGTGCCAGCAGTTCCCCCGTATTGGGGGGGAAGCAGTACTTC; cdr3_aa: CASSSPVLGGKQYF; d_call: TRBD2; j_call: TRBJ2-7; v_call: TRBV6-6; clone_size: NA
cdr3_nt: TGTGCCAGTAGTCCCCGCCCGGGACAGTCCTACGAGCAGTACTTC; cdr3_aa: CASSPRPGQSYEQYF; d_call: TRBD1; j_call: TRBJ2-7; v_call: TRBV19; clone_size: once
cdr3_nt: TGTGCCAGCAAGACGAGAATCAACAGGGCGACAGAAAACACTGAAGCTTTCTTT; cdr3_aa: CASKTRINRATENTEAFF; d_call: NA; j_call: TRBJ1-1; v_call: TRBV2; clone_size: once
cdr3_nt: TGTGCCTGGAGTGGTCAGGGAAACACCATATATTTT; cdr3_aa: CAWSGQGNTIYF; d_call: NA; j_call: TRBJ1-3; v_call: TRBV30; clone_size: few
cdr3_nt: TGTGCCAGCAGCTCTTACCGACTAGCGGGGGTCTCCTACGAGCAGTACTTC; cdr3_aa: CASSSYRLAGVSYEQYF; d_call: TRBD2; j_call: TRBJ2-7; v_call: TRBV7-3; clone_size: NA
cdr3_nt: TGTGCCAGCAGCCTTCAAGGGGGGGGGAATAATTCACCCCTCCACTTT; cdr3_aa: CASSLQGGGNNSPLHF; d_call: NA; j_call: TRBJ1-6; v_call: TRBV7-2; clone_size: NA
cdr3_nt: TGTGCCCCACTTTGGCCCAACTATAATTCACCCCTCCACTTT; cdr3_aa: CAPLWPNYNSPLHF; d_call: NA; j_call: TRBJ1-6; v_call: TRBV27; clone_size: NA
cdr3_nt: TGTGCCAGCAGCCTCAACGACAGAGCCTCTGGAAACACCATATATTTT; cdr3_aa: CASSLNDRASGNTIYF; d_call: NA; j_call: TRBJ1-3; v_call: TRBV9; clone_size: NA
cdr3_nt: TGTGCCATCGTCGGACAGCCCCCGGGTGAGCAGTTCTTC; cdr3_aa: CAIVGQPPGEQFF; d_call: NA; j_call: TRBJ2-1; v_call: TRBV10-3; clone_size: NA
cdr3_nt: TGTGCCAGCAAATACAACTCTGGAAACACCATATATTTT; cdr3_aa: CASKYNSGNTIYF; d_call: NA; j_call: TRBJ1-3; v_call: TRBV6-7; clone_size: NA
cdr3_nt: TGCGCCAGCAGCCCCCCACTAGCCGGAATAGGCCAAGAGACCCAGTACTTC; cdr3_aa: CASSPPLAGIGQETQYF; d_call: NA; j_call: TRBJ2-5; v_call: TRBV5-1; clone_size: NA
cdr3_nt: TGCGCCAGCAGCTCAGGACAGGGGGTAGGGGGCACTGAAGCTTTCTTT; cdr3_aa: CASSSGQGVGGTEAFF; d_call: TRBD1; j_call: TRBJ1-1; v_call: TRBV5-1; clone_size: NA
cdr3_nt: TGTGCCAGCAGTTTAGGAAAGGCAGGGCCAGGGGGCTACACCTTC; cdr3_aa: CASSLGKAGPGGYTF; d_call: NA; j_call: TRBJ1-2; v_call: TRBV27; clone_size: NA